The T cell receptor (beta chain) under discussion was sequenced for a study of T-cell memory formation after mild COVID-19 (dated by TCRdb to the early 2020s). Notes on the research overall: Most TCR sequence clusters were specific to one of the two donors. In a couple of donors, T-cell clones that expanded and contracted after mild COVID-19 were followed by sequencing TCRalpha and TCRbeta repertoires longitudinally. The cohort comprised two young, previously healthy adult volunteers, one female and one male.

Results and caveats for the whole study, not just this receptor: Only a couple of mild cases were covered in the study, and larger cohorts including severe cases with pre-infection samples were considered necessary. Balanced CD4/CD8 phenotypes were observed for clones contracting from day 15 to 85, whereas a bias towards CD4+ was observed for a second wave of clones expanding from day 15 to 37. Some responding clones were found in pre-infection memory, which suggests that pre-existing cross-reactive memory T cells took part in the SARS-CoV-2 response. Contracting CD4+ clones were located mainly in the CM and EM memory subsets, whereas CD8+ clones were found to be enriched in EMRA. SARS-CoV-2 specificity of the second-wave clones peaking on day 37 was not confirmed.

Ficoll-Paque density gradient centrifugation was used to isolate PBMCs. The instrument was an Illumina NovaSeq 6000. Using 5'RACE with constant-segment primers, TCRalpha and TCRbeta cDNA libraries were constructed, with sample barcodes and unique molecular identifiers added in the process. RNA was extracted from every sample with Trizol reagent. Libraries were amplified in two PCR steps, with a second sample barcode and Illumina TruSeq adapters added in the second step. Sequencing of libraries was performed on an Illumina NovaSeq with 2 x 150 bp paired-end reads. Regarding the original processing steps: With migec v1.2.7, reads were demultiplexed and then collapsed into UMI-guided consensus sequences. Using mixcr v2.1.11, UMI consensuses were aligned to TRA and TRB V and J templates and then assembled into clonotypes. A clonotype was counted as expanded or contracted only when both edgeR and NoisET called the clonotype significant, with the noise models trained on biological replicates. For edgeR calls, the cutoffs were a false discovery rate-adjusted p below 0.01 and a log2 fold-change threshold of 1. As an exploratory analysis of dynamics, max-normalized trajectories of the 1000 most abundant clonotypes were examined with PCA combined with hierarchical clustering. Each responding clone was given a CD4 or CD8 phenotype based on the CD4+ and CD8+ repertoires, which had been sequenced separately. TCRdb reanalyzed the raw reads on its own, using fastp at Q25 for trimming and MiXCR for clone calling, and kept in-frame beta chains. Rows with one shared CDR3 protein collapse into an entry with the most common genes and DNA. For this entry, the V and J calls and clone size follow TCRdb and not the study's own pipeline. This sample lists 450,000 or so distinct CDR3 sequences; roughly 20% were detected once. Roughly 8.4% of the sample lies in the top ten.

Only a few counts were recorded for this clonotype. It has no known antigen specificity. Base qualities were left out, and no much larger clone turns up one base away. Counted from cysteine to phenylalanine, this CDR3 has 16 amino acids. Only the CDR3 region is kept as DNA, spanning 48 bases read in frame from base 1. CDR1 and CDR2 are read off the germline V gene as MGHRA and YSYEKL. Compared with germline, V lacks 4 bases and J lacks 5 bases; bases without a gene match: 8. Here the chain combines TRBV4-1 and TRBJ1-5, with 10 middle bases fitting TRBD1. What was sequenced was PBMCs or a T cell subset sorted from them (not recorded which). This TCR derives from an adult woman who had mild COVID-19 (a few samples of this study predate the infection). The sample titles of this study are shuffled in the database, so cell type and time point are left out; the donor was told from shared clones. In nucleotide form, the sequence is TGCGCCAGCAGCCCTCTTGGGGACAGGGGCGATCAGCCCCAGCATTTT. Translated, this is CASSPLGDRGDQPQHF.